A few counts support the clone carrying this T cell receptor (beta chain). The target antigen is unknown. This entry is derived from a study of CD8+ T cells in alopecia areata. Across the study: Treated patients were given oral tofacitinib, which was dosed at 5 to 10 mg twice daily. For 6 to 18 months, tofacitinib was taken, and 6 months off drug followed.

Whole-study findings and limits: Among the cells sequenced in scalp samples are also the resident alphabeta T cells of normal skin.

V shed 0 bases and J 11 bases; nucleotides not matched to a gene: 10. CDR1 is MGHRA and CDR2 is YSYEKL in the germline V gene. The CDR3 runs to 15 residues. PBMCs served as the source from which CD4+ and CD8+ T cells were sorted. TCR sequencing used cDNA made by reverse transcription of extracted RNA. The protocol was immunoSEQ multiplex PCR, while the TCRdb copy is restricted to in-frame clones and leaves out a portion. The sample has roughly 150,000 clones; 45% to 60% are singletons. The sample was CD4+ T cells sorted from blood. The chain recombines TRBV4-1 with TRBJ2-1; 7 bases fit TRBD2. The clonotype was recovered from a human donor with alopecia areata. The CDR3 coding sequence is TGCGCCAGCAGCCAAGACGGGGGGATCACATACAAGCAGTTCTTC. This codes for CASSQDGGITYKQFF.